This TCR beta chain was identified in a study of CD8 T cells in Susac syndrome. The RNA input was about 0.45 to 1 ug, and it was reverse transcribed with random hexamers. TCRdb called the immunoSEQ multiplex PCR reads again in MiXCR, with one record for every CDR3 protein. The sample lists around 59,000 distinct CDR3 sequences; approximately 92% were seen once. The sequenced target, TCR beta, came from blood CD8+ and CD4+ T cells. TEMRA cells were FACS-enriched, and CD8+ and CD4+ T cells were isolated negatively. This clonotype was found once. Sample: CD8+ T cells from PBMCs. This receptor was taken from a human donor in good health.

Here the CDR3 DNA reads TGTGCCAAACAAGTGGGGGCTAATGAAAAACTGTTTTTT. Its protein is CAKQVGANEKLFF. The rearrangement uses TRBV7-9 and TRBJ1-4; TRBD1 might be the D (5 bases). This CDR3 comprises 13 residues. V lost 10 bases to trimming and J lost 3 bases, with 12 bases between them. CDR1 and CDR2 from the germline V gene are SEHNR and FQNEAQ (reference sequence).